This T cell receptor (beta chain) was recovered during a study of cytomegalovirus exposure and HLA in healthy donors. This PCR relied on a set of 60 Vbeta primers and 13 Jbeta primers. Measured with immunoSEQ multiplex PCR; TCRdb has only the in-frame clones, and not every one. The sample holds approximately 150,000 clones, about 80% seen once. V was clipped by 0 bases and J by 2 bases, with 13 bases between them. CDR3 size: 16 residues. Germline V CDR1 and CDR2: SGDLS, YYNGEE. Study outcomes and limitations: Common viral pathogens (according to a later analysis) appeared linked to several of the most significant clusters.

With respect to this clone: Its target is not known.

The sequence was obtained from a woman in her thirties or forties in good health and CMV-seronegative. Sequences were obtained from PBMCs. This chain uses TRBV9 with TRBJ2-3; weak D call: TRBD1 (5 bases). CDR3 sequence reads: CASSVDGSGYTDTQYF. CDR3 nucleotides: TGTGCCAGCAGCGTAGATGGGTCAGGGTACACAGATACGCAGTATTTT.